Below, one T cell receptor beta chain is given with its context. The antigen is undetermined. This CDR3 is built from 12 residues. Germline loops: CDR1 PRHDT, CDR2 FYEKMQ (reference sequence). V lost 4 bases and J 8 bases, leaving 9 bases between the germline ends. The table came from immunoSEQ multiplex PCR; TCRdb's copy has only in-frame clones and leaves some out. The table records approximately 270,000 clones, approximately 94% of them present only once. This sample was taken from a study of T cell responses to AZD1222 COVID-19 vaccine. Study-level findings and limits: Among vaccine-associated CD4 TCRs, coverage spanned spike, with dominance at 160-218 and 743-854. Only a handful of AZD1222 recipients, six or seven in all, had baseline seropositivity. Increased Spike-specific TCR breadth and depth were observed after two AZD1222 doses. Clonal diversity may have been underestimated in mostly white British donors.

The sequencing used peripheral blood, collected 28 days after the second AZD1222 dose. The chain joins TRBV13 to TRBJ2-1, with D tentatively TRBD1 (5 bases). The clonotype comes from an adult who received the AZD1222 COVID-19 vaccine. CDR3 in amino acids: CASSSQGHEQFF. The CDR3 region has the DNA TGTGCCAGCAGCTCCCAGGGCCATGAGCAGTTCTTC.